Listed below are T cell receptor beta chains from one sample, sequenced in a study of liver allograft versus peripheral blood T cells. TCRdb processed the reads anew with MiXCR; each CDR3 protein has one entry. The sample lists some 3,800 distinct CDR3 sequences, roughly 13% occurring once. The source is a human patient who had a liver transplant. Among the T cells, some may be from the graft donor. Both conserved end residues are part of each CDR3. The D gene is left open where the match is weak. Size values are once, few and many counts, or a class for expanded clones, and some rows have none.

CDR3 length	V gene	D gene	clone size	J gene	CDR3 DNA	CDR3 protein
15	TRBV28	TRBD2	medium-sized	TRBJ2-7	TGTGCCAGCAGTTTTCGGGGACTAGCGTCTTACGAGCAGTACTTC	CASSFRGLASYEQYF
13	TRBV3-1	NA	NA	TRBJ1-1	TGTGCCAGCAGCCAAGATCTCGGCACTGAAGCTTTCTTT	CASSQDLGTEAFF
13	TRBV12-3/TRBV12-4	NA	medium-sized	TRBJ1-5	TGTGCCAGCAGTTTAGGCCCGAATCAGCCCCAGCATTTT	CASSLGPNQPQHF
12	TRBV11-1	TRBD2	many	TRBJ2-7	TGTGCCAGCAGCTCTCAAGCGGGGGGGGAATACTTC	CASSSQAGGEYF
15	TRBV28	NA	medium-sized	TRBJ1-3	TGTGCCAGCAGTTTTCGCACAGGCTCTGGAAACACCATATATTTT	CASSFRTGSGNTIYF
15	TRBV7-9	NA	NA	TRBJ2-4	TGTGCCAGCAGCTTAGTCGACTTCCCCATAAACATTCAGTACTTC	CASSLVDFPINIQYF
12	TRBV6-2/TRBV6-3	NA	medium-sized	TRBJ1-5	TGTGCCAGCAGTTACTCCCCCCAGCCCCAGCATTTT	CASSYSPQPQHF
15	TRBV6-5	TRBD1	NA	TRBJ2-7	TGTGCCAGCAGTTCGCCGGGACAGGGTCTCCACGAGCAGTACTTC	CASSSPGQGLHEQYF
14	TRBV6-1	NA	medium-sized	TRBJ2-1	TGTGCCAGCAGTGCCCGGGACCCTAGGGGAGAGCAGTTCTTC	CASSARDPRGEQFF
14	TRBV27	NA	medium-sized	TRBJ2-1	TGTGCCAGCAGCACGGGAGCTGGAGGCAATGAGCAGTTCTTC	CASSTGAGGNEQFF
15	TRBV6-2/TRBV6-3	NA	medium-sized	TRBJ1-5	TGTGCCAGCAGGTCTATTGTAGGGGGCAATCAGCCCCAGCATTTT	CASRSIVGGNQPQHF